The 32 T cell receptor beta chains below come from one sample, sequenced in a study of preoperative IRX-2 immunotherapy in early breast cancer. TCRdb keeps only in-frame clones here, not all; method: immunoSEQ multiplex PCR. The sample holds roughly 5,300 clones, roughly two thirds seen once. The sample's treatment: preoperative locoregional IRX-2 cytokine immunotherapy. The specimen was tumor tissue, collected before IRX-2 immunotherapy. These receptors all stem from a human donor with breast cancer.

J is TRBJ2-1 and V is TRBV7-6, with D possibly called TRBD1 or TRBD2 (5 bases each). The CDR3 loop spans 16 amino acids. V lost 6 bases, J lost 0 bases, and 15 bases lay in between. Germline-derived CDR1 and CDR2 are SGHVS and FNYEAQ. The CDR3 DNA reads TGTGCCAGCAGTTCTCCGGGACGGATCTCCTACAATGAGCAGTTCTTC. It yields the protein CASSSPGRISYNEQFF.

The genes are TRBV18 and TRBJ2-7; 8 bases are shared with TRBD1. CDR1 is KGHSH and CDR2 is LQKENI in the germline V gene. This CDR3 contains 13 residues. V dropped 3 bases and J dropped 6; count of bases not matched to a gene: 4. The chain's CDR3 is CASSPPDRGEQYF. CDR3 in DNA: TGTGCCAGCTCACCTCCCGACAGGGGCGAGCAGTACTTC. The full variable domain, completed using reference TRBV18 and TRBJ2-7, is NAGVMQNPRHLVRRRGQEARLRCSPMKGHSHVYWYRQLPEEGLKFMVYLQKENIIDESGMPKERFSAEFPKEGPSILRIQQVVRGDSAAYFCASSPPDRGEQYFGPGTRLTVT.

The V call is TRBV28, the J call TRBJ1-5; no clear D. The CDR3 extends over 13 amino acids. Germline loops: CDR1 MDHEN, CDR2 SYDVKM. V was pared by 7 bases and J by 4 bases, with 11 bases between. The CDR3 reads CASIGTDNQPQHF. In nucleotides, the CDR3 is TGTGCCAGCATAGGAACAGATAATCAGCCCCAGCATTTT.

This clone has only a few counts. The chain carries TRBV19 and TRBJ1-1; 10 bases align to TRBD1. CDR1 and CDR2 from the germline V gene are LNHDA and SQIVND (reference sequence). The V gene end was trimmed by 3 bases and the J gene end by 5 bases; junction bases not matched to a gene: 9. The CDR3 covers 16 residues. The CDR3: CASSIRGQGRTTEAFF. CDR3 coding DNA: TGTGCCAGTAGTATCAGGGGACAGGGGCGTACGACTGAAGCTTTCTTT.

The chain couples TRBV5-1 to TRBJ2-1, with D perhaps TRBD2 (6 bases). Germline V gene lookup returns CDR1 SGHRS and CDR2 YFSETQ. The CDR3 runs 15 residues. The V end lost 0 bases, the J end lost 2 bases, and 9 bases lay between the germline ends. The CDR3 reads CASSLDGSPYNEQFF. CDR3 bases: TGCGCCAGCAGCTTGGACGGGAGTCCCTACAATGAGCAGTTCTTC.

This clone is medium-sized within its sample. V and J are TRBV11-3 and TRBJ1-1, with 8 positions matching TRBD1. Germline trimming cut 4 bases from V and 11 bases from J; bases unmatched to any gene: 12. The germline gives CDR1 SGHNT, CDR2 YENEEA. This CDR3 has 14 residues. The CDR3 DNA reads TGTGCCAGCAGCTCTGGGACAGGTCAAAGGGGGGCTTTCTTT. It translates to CASSSGTGQRGAFF.

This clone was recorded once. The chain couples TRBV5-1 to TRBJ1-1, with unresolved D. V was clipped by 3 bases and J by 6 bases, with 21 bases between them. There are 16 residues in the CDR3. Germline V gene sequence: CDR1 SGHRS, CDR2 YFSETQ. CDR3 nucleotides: TGCGCCAGCAGCTCCTTATATGGGCCCCCACAATCTGAAGCTTTCTTT. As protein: CASSSLYGPPQSEAFF.

The CDR3 reads CASSEDRSPSIQYF. The CDR3 DNA reads TGTGCCAGCAGTGAGGACAGGTCCCCCAGCATTCAGTACTTC. The chain carries TRBV6-8 and TRBJ2-4; 7 bases align to TRBD1. Trimming cost V 5 bases and J 9 bases; bases outside gene matches: 10. Looked up from germline, CDR1 is MNHGY and CDR2 is SAAAGT. This CDR3 comprises 14 residues.

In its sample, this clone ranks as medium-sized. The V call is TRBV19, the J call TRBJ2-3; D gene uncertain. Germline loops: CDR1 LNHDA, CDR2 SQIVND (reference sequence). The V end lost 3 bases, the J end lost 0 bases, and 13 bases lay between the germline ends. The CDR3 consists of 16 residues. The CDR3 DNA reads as TGTGCCAGTAGTATGGAAAGGCGGTCTAGCACAGATACGCAGTATTTT. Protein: CASSMERRSSTDTQYF.

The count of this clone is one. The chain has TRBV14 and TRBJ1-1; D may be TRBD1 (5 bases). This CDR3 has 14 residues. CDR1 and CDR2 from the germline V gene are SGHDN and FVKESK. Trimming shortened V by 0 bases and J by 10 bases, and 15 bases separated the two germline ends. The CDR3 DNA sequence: TGTGCCAGCAGCCAAGAGAGACAGATGTCGAGAGCTTTCTTT. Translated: CASSQERQMSRAFF.

The CDR3 bases are TGTGCCAGCAGCAATACCAGGGTGGTTGAAGCTTTCTTT. Translating gives CASSNTRVVEAFF. This chain connects TRBV7-1 to TRBJ1-1; D is perhaps TRBD1 (5 bases). TRBV7-1 is flagged as an ORF with uncertain function. V shed 5 bases and J shed 7 bases, with 14 bases lying between them. The CDR3 sequence is 13 residues long.

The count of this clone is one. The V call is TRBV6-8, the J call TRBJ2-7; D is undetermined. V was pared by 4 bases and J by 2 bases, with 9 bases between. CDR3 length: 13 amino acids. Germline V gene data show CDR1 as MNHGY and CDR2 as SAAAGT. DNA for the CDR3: TGTGCCAGCAGTTGGGCAAACCCCTACGAGCAGTACTTC. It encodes CASSWANPYEQYF.

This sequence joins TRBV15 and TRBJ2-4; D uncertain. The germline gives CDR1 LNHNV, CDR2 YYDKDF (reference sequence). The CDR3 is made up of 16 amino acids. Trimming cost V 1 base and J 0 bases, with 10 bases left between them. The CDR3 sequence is CATSRAWVLAKNIQYF. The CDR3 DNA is TGTGCCACCAGCAGAGCCTGGGTCCTAGCCAAAAACATTCAGTACTTC.

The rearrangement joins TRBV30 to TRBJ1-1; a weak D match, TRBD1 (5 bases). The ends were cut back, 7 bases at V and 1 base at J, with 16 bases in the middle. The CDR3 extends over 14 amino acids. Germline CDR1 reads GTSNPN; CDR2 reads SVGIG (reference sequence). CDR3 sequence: CAFHQVQGNTEAFF. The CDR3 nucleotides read TGTGCCTTTCATCAGGTCCAGGGGAACACTGAAGCTTTCTTT.

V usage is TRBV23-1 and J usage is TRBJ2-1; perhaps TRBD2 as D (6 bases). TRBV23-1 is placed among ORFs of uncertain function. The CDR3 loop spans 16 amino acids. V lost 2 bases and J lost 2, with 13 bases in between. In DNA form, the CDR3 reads TGCGCCAGCAGTCAAGTACAGGAGGGGCCCTACAATGAGCAGTTCTTC. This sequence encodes CASSQVQEGPYNEQFF.

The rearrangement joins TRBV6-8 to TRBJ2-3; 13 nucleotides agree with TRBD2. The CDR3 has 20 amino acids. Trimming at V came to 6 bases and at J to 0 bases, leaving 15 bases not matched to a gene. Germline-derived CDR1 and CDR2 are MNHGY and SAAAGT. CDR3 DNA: TGTGCCAGCAGCAAGACACAAACTAGCGGGAGGGCCCCAAGCACAGATACGCAGTATTTT. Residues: CASSKTQTSGRAPSTDTQYF.

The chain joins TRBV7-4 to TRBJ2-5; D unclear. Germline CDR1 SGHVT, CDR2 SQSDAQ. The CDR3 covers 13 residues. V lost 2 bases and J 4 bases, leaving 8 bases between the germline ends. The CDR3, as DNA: TGTGCCAGCAGCTTAAATCCGGTAGAGACCCAGTACTTC. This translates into CASSLNPVETQYF.

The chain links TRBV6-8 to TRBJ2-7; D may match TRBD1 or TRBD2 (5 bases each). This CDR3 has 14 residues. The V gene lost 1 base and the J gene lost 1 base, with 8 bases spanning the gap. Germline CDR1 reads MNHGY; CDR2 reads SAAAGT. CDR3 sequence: CASSYWDESYEQYF. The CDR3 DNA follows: TGTGCCAGCAGTTACTGGGACGAGTCCTACGAGCAGTACTTC.

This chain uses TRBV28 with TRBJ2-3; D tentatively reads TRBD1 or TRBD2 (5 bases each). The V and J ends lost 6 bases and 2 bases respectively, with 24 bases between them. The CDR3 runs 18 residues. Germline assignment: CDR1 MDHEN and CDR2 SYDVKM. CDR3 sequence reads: CASSPLLREGAVTDTQYF. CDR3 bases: TGTGCCAGCAGCCCCCTGCTTCGGGAAGGGGCGGTCACAGATACGCAGTATTTT.

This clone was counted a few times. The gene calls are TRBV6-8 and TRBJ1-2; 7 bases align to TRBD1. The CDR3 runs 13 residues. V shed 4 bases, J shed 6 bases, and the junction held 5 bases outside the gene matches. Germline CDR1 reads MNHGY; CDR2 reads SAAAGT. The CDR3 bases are TGTGCCAGCAGTTCTACAGGGGCCCATGGCTACACCTTC. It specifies CASSSTGAHGYTF.

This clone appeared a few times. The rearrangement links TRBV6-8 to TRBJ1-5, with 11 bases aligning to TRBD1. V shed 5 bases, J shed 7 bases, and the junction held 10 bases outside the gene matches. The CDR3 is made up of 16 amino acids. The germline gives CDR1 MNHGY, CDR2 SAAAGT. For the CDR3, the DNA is TGTGCCAGCAGTGACGCGGACAGGGGGCGAGGGCAGCCCCAGCATTTT. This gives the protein CASSDADRGRGQPQHF.

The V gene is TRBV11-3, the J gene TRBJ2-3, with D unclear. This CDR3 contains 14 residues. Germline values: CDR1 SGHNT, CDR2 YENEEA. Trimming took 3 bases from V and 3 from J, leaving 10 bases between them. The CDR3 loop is CASSFSGPTDTQYF. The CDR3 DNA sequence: TGTGCCAGCAGCTTTTCCGGCCCAACAGATACGCAGTATTTT.

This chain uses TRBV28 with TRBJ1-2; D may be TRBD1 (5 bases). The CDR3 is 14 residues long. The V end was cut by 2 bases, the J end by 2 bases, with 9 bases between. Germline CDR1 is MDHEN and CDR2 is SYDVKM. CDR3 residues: CASSLPGRNYGYTF. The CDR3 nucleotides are TGTGCCAGCAGTTTACCGGGGCGAAACTATGGCTACACCTTC.

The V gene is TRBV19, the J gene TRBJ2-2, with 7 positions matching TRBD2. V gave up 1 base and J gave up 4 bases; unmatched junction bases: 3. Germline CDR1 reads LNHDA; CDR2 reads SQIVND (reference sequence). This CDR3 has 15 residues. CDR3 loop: CASSIGGRATGELFF. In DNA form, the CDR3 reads TGTGCCAGTAGTATAGGCGGGAGAGCCACCGGGGAGCTGTTTTTT.

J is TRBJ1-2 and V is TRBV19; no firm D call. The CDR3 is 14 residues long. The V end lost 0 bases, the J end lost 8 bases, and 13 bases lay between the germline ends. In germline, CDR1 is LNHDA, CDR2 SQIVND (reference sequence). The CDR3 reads CASSIDGSLGGYTF. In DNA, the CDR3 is TGTGCCAGTAGTATAGACGGGTCCCTTGGCGGCTACACCTTC.

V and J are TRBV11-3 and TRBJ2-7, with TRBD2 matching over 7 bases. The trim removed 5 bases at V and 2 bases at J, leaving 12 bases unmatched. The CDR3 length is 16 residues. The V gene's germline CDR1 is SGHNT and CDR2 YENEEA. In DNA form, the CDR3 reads TGTGCCAGCAGCCCTGAGGAGGCGGGGACTACCTACGAGCAGTACTTC. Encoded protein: CASSPEEAGTTYEQYF.

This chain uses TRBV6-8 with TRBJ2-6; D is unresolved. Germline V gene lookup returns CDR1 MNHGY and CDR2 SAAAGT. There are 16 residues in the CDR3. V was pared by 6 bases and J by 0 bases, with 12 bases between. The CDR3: CASRPSPSSGANVLTF. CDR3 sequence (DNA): TGTGCCAGCAGGCCGTCACCAAGCTCTGGGGCCAACGTCCTGACTTTC.

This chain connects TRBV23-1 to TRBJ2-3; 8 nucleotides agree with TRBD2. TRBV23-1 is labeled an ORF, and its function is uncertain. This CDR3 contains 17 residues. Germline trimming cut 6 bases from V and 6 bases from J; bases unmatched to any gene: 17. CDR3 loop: CASSQDEGTSPHDTQYF. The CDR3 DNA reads TGCGCCAGCAGCCAAGATGAAGGGACTAGTCCCCACGATACGCAGTATTTT.

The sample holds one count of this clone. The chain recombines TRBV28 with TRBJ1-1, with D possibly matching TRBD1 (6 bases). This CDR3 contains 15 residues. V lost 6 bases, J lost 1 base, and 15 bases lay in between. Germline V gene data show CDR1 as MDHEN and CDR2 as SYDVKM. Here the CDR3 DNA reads TGTGCCAGCAGAAATACCGGGACATCGAACACTGAAGCTTTCTTT. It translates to CASRNTGTSNTEAFF.

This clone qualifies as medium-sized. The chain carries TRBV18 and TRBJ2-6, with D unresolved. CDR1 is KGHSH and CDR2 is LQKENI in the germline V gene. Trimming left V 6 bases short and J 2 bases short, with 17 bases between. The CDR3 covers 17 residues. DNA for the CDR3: TGTGCCAGCTCCCAGAACCCGCCGAGTACTGGGGCCAACGTCCTGACTTTC. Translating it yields CASSQNPPSTGANVLTF.

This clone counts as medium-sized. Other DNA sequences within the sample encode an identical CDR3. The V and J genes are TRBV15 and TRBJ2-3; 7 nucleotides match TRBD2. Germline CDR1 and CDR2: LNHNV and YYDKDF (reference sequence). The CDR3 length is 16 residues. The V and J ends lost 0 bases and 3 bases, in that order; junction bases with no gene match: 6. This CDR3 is CATSRDRAGATDTQYF. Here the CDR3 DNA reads TGTGCCACCAGCAGAGATAGGGCGGGAGCGACAGATACGCAGTATTTT.

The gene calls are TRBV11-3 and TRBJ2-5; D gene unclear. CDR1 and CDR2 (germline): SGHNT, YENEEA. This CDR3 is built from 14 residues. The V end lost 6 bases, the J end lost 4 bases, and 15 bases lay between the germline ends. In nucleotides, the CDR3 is TGTGCCAGCAGAGAGTCAGTGGGTAGAGAGACCCAGTACTTC. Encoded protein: CASRESVGRETQYF.